This record concerns one T cell receptor (beta chain) sequence. This clonotype was counted many times. There is no known antigen for this receptor. It has no much larger one-base neighbor in the sample; base qualities were not kept. This entry belongs to a study of T cells in Graves' hyperthyroidism and ophthalmopathy (dated by TCRdb to the late 2010s). Study-wide context: Peripheral blood samples were taken at the time of initial diagnosis, prior to any treatment. Whether ophthalmopathy could be predicted prospectively was tested in an independent validation cohort made up of about 20 hyperthyroidism patients plus 17 patients who later progressed to ophthalmopathy. TCR Vbeta CDR3 sequencing of roughly 140 peripheral blood samples (43 ophthalmopathy, 75 hyperthyroidism and some 17 progressor patients) is reported in the paper. TCR V-J signatures able to tell the groups apart were searched for in a discovery cohort of 90 to 100 patients, of whom more than 40 had Graves' ophthalmopathy and some 60 had stable Graves' hyperthyroidism. In several Graves' hyperthyroidism patients, the study also compared T-cell repertoires from thyroid tissue with T-cell repertoires from blood. After blood sampling, hyperthyroidism patients were treated with methimazole at a starting dose of 30 mg daily, and ophthalmopathy patients were treated with high-dose intravenous methylprednisolone. The 100 discovery patients were randomly split 7:3 into training and test sets.

Amplification of TCR beta CDR3 regions was carried out from RNA transcripts. The first round of RT-PCR for the TCR CDR3 was performed with the HTBI primer set and the Qiagen OneStep RT-PCR kit. Libraries were constructed in a second round of multiplex PCR, after which size selection and purification were performed. The libraries were sequenced on an Illumina HiSeq2000 using paired-end 100 bp reads. Per the authors' processing: SOAPnuke was used to process the raw data, throwing out any read that contained adapters or uncalled bases, had a mean Phred below 15, or lacked an exact constant-primer or identifier match. COPE v1.2.5 was used to merge the high-quality paired reads, and each unique nucleotide sequence was defined as a clonotype. MiTCR v1.1 was used to align the clonotypes against IMGT TRBV, TRBD and TRBJ reference segments. Analysis was restricted to V-J combinations with a frequency above 0.0001, which covered 99% to 99.2% of repertoires. A TCS score was defined as the ratio between F50 (clonal expansion) and ExV (chaos), using BLOSUM62-based TCRdist between CDR3 peptides within each V-J. Welch's t-statistics and random forest reduced just over 500 V-J features to some 14, which were used in a naive Bayes classifier (R e1071). The public reads were reprocessed in TCRdb via fastp at Q25 and MiXCR, keeping in-frame beta chains. Merged by CDR3 protein, the rows form single entries marked with the most common genes and DNA. The V and J calls come from TCRdb's annotation, not from the publication. The sample has fewer than 550,000 distinct CDR3 sequences on record, 15% to 18% of them singletons. Of the sample, less than 15% is held by the ten largest clones.

Stable Graves' hyperthyroidism was defined as the absence of progression to ophthalmopathy over 18 months of follow-up. Hyperthyroidism patients were newly diagnosed, with disease duration under 2 months, and aged 18 to 65 years. The study excluded patients with uncontrolled infections, other autoimmune diseases, pregnancy or lactation. Clinical symptoms, serum thyroxine and TRAb, thyroid ultrasound, and orbital computed tomography formed the basis for the diagnoses. PBMCs were isolated from about 9.1 ml of fresh peripheral blood by Ficoll-Paque density gradient centrifugation. Total RNA was extracted using Trizol reagent, and RNA quality was assessed on an Agilent 2100 Bioanalyzer. What the work shows at the level of the full study, not this receptor alone: In validation, the model predicted progression to ophthalmopathy a median of roughly 6.5 months before onset, with roughly 70% sensitivity and around 76% specificity. Most expanded thyroid clonotypes (frequency above 0.001) were also detected in blood, suggesting blood repertoires may reflect thyroid immune responses. A 13 V-J signature model separated ophthalmopathy from stable hyperthyroidism, with about 90% sensitivity and roughly 84% specificity in cross-validation and 80%/75% in testing. No statistical method was used to fix the sample size in advance, and group allocation was not hidden from the investigators.

V sheds 1 base and J sheds 1 base, leaving 19 bases between their ends. The CDR3 spans 18 residues, from the cysteine through the phenylalanine. CDR3 DNA is the only sequence kept; it has 54 bases, read in frame from the first base. The germline V gene supplies CDR1 MGHRA and CDR2 YSYEKL. Material for sequencing was blood. Recombination linked TRBV4-1 to TRBJ1-1; perhaps TRBD1 is the D gene, with 6 bases matching. The clonotype originates from a woman in her late teens or twenties with Graves' hyperthyroidism. Here is the DNA: TGCGCCAGCAGCCAAGGGTATCGGGCGAAGGACAGGAACACTGAAGCTTTCTTT. The resulting protein is CASSQGYRAKDRNTEAFF.